This T cell receptor (beta chain) appears in the sequencing data of a study of immune evolution from preneoplasia to lung adenocarcinoma. Study summary: HLA loss of heterozygosity: 6% to 7.5% AIS, 15% MIA, about 32% ADC, none AAH.

Resections took place in Japan or China from about 2014 to 2018. Germline CDR1 is MNHNY and CDR2 is SVGAGI (reference sequence). This CDR3 spans 13 amino acids. V dropped 7 bases and J dropped 1 base, with 10 bases sitting between them. The protocol was immunoSEQ multiplex PCR, while the TCRdb copy is restricted to in-frame clones and leaves out a portion. The sample lists fewer than 7,000 clones; less than 85% were seen once. The sequence was collected from a person between 65 and 80 years old with lung adenocarcinoma. V is TRBV6-6 and J is TRBJ1-1; D not certain. Sequencing used FFPE minimally invasive lung adenocarcinoma tissue. CDR3 residues: CASNLDQNTEAFF. The CDR3 DNA is TGTGCCAGCAACTTGGACCAGAACACTGAAGCTTTCTTT.